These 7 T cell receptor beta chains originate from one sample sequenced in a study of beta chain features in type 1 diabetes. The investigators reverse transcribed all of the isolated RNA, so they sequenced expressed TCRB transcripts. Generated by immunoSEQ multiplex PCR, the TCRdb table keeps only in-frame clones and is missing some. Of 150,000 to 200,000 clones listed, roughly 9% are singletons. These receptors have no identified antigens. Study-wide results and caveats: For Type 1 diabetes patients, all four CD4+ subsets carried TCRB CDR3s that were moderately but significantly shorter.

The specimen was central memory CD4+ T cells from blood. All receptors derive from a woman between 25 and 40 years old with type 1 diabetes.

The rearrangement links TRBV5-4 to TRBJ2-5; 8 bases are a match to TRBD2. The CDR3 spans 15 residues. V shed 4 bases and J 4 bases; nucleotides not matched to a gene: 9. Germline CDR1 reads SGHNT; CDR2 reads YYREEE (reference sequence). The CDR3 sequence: CASSLMGTSRETQYF. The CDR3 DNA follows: TGTGCCAGCAGCCTCATGGGGACTAGTAGAGAGACCCAGTACTTC.

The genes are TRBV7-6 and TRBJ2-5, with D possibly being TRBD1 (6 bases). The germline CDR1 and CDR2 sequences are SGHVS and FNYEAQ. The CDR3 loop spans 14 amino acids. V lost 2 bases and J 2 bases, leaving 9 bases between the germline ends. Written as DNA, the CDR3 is TGTGCCAGCAGCTTAACGGGACAACAAGAGACCCAGTACTTC. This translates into CASSLTGQQETQYF. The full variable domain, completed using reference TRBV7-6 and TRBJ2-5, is GAGVSQSPRYKVTKRGQDVALRCDPISGHVSLYWYRQALGQGPEFLTYFNYEAQQDKSGLPNDRFSAERPEGSISTLTIQRTEQRDSAMYRCASSLTGQQETQYFGPGTRLLVL.

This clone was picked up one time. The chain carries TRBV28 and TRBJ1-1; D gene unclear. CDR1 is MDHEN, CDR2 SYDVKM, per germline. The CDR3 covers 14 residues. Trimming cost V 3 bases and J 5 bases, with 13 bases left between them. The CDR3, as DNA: TGTGCCAGCAGTTTCGTGGCTACGCGGACTGAAGCTTTCTTT. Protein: CASSFVATRTEAFF.

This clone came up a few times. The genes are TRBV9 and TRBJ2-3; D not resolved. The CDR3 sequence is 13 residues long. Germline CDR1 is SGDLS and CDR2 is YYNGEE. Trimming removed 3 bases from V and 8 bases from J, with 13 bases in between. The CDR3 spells CASSEIGAGTQYF. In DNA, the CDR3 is TGTGCCAGCAGCGAGATCGGAGCCGGTACGCAGTATTTT.

The CDR3 spells CASNRDRGHEQYF. Here the CDR3 DNA reads TGTGCCAGCAACCGGGACAGGGGCCACGAGCAGTACTTC. This chain links TRBV2 with TRBJ2-7, with TRBD1 matching 10 bases. This CDR3 comprises 13 residues. The trim removed 7 bases at V and 5 bases at J, leaving 5 bases unmatched. Germline V gives CDR1 SNHLY, CDR2 FYNNEI.

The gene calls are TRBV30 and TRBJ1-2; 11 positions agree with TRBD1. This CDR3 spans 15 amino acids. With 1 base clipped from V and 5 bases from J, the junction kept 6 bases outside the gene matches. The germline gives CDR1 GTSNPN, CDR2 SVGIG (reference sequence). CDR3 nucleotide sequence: TGTGCCTGGAGTGGGGGACAGGGGGTAGGGTATGGCTACACCTTC. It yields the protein CAWSGGQGVGYGYTF.

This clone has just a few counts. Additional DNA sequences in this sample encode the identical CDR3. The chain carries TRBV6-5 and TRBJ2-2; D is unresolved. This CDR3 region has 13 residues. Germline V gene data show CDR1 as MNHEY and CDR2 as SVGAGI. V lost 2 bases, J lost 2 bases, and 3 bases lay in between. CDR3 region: CASSYPNTGELFF. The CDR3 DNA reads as TGTGCCAGCAGTTACCCTAACACCGGGGAGCTGTTTTTT.